One sample yielded the 23 T cell receptor beta chains listed below, sequenced in a study of CD8+ T cells in alopecia areata. As the sequencing template, cDNA was produced by extracting RNA and reverse transcribing it. Assay: immunoSEQ multiplex PCR; the TCRdb copy retains only in-frame clones and omits some. The sample consists of about 140,000 clones, 50% to 60% of them appearing once. The sample consisted of CD4+ T cells sorted from blood. The receptor source for this set is a human donor in good health.

This rearrangement joins TRBV25-1 to TRBJ2-5; 14 bases are shared with TRBD2. Germline trimming cut 4 bases from V and 5 bases from J; bases unmatched to any gene: 6. The CDR3 loop spans 16 amino acids. Germline lookup yields CDR1 MGHDK and CDR2 SYGVNS. Here the CDR3 reads CASSGGLAGGLETQYF. The CDR3 nucleotides are TGTGCCAGCAGTGGTGGACTAGCGGGAGGTCTTGAGACCCAGTACTTC.

V usage is TRBV7-9 and J usage is TRBJ2-1; TRBD1 agrees at 7 bases. Germline CDR1 SEHNR, CDR2 FQNEAQ (reference sequence). The CDR3 extends over 16 amino acids. V lost 6 bases to trimming and J lost 2 bases; unmatched junction nucleotides: 10. For the CDR3, the DNA is TGTGCCAGCAGTCCACCGGGGCAGGGGGCCTACAATGAGCAGTTCTTC. Translating it yields CASSPPGQGAYNEQFF.

This clone was seen a handful of times. This chain connects TRBV6-6 to TRBJ2-3, with D maybe TRBD2 (6 bases). V was shortened by 5 bases and J by 6 bases, with 15 bases between the two germline ends. This CDR3 has 14 residues. Per the germline V gene, CDR1 is MNHNY and CDR2 is SVGAGI (reference sequence). The CDR3 protein is CASSPGLAGDTQYF. The CDR3 bases are TGTGCCAGCAGTCCGGGACTGGCTGGTGATACGCAGTATTTT.

V gene TRBV2 combines with J gene TRBJ2-3, with D perhaps assigned TRBD1 or TRBD2 (6 bases each). V was clipped by 5 bases and J by 9 bases, with 9 bases between them. CDR1 and CDR2 from the germline V gene are SNHLY and FYNNEI. There are 11 residues in the CDR3. CDR3 nucleotides: TGTGCCAGCAGTACCGGGGGCACGCAGTATTTT. This codes for CASSTGGTQYF.

This clone was seen only once. In the same sample, other DNA sequences code for this CDR3. The V gene is TRBV29-1, the J gene TRBJ2-7, with 7 positions matching TRBD1. V shed 6 bases, J shed 3 bases, and the junction held 2 bases outside the gene matches. The CDR3 is 11 amino acids. Germline CDR1 is SQVTM and CDR2 is ANQGSEA. The CDR3 bases are TGCAGCGTGGGGACAGTCTACGAGCAGTACTTC. It translates to CSVGTVYEQYF.

This clone was detected only a few times. V is TRBV29-1 and J is TRBJ2-7; D possibly uses TRBD1 or TRBD2 (6 bases each). CDR1 and CDR2 (germline): SQVTM, ANQGSEA. CDR3 length: 14 residues. V lost 4 bases and J 0 bases, leaving 13 bases between the germline ends. The CDR3 nucleotides read TGCAGCGTTGCTGGAGGGGGGAGCTCCTACGAGCAGTACTTC. It is translated as CSVAGGGSSYEQYF.

This chain uses TRBV29-1 with TRBJ1-4, with D perhaps TRBD1 (5 bases). Trimming removed 7 bases from V and 5 bases from J, with 14 bases in between. Germline CDR1 SQVTM, CDR2 ANQGSEA. This CDR3 region has 13 residues. The CDR3, as DNA: TGCAGCGCCCGACAGAGCTTCAATGAAAAACTGTTTTTT. Protein: CSARQSFNEKLFF.

This clone was recorded a few times. The V and J genes are TRBV6-6 and TRBJ1-5, with unresolved D. Germline CDR1 reads MNHNY; CDR2 reads SVGAGI (reference sequence). The CDR3 has 15 residues. The V and J ends lost 2 bases and 3 bases respectively, with 11 bases between them. CDR3 amino acids: CASSYGQAYNQPQHF. The CDR3 nucleotides are TGTGCCAGCAGTTACGGGCAGGCCTACAATCAGCCCCAGCATTTT.

This sequence joins TRBV29-1 and TRBJ1-5; tentative D call: TRBD1 (5 bases). CDR3 length: 12 residues. Germline loops: CDR1 SQVTM, CDR2 ANQGSEA. The ends were cut back, 6 bases at V and 5 bases at J, with 11 bases in the middle. The CDR3, as DNA: TGCAGCGTCCGGACGGGGGATCAGCCCCAGCATTTT. It specifies CSVRTGDQPQHF.

DNA for the CDR3: TGCGCCAGCAGCCTAACAGGGGTCGGCTACACCTTC. Encoded protein: CASSLTGVGYTF. The chain carries TRBV4-1 and TRBJ1-2, with 7 bases aligning to TRBD1. This CDR3 has 12 amino acids. V was clipped by 4 bases and J by 8 bases; unmatched bases: 4. Germline CDR1 is MGHRA and CDR2 is YSYEKL.

V and J are TRBV7-2 and TRBJ1-1; no definite D call. Germline assignment: CDR1 SGHTA and CDR2 FQGNSA. V shed 1 base and J shed 2 bases, with 8 bases lying between them. The CDR3 runs to 14 residues. The CDR3 sequence: CASSLEVGNTEAFF. The CDR3 DNA sequence: TGTGCCAGCAGCTTAGAAGTCGGAAACACTGAAGCTTTCTTT.

The V and J genes are TRBV30 and TRBJ2-5; 7 bases line up with TRBD2. Germline V gives CDR1 GTSNPN, CDR2 SVGIG (reference sequence). V was clipped by 4 bases and J by 5 bases; unmatched bases: 4. The CDR3 spans 12 residues. The CDR3 here is CAWNAGAETQYF. DNA for the CDR3: TGTGCCTGGAACGCGGGAGCTGAGACCCAGTACTTC.

This clone showed up just a few times. The chain joins TRBV7-2 to TRBJ2-3; D tentatively reads TRBD1 or TRBD2 (6 bases each). The CDR3 extends over 15 amino acids. Trimming took off 5 bases at V and 2 bases at J, with 14 bases between the two ends. Per germline, CDR1 SGHTA and CDR2 FQGNSA. The CDR3 coding sequence is TGTGCCAGCAGCCCGGGATGGGGGGCCACAGATACGCAGTATTTT. This encodes CASSPGWGATDTQYF.

The chain links TRBV2 to TRBJ2-2; D not resolved. This CDR3 spans 12 amino acids. Germline V gives CDR1 SNHLY, CDR2 FYNNEI. V gave up 7 bases and J gave up 6 bases, with 9 bases separating them. The CDR3: CASIYYSGELFF. The CDR3 DNA reads TGTGCCAGCATTTATTACTCCGGGGAGCTGTTTTTT.

The chain is built from TRBV7-2 and TRBJ2-1; D gene ambiguous. V was cut by 3 bases and J by 4 bases, with 7 bases left in between. This CDR3 is 13 amino acids long. Germline V gives CDR1 SGHTA, CDR2 FQGNSA. The CDR3 here is CASSFTSYNEQFF. The CDR3 bases are TGTGCCAGCAGCTTTACTTCATACAATGAGCAGTTCTTC. The complete variable domain, with remaining parts taken from reference TRBV7-2 and TRBJ2-1, reads GAGVSQSPSNKVTEKGKDVELRCDPISGHTALYWYRQSLGQGLEFLIYFQGNSAPDKSGLPSDRFSAERTGGSVSTLTIQRTQQEDSAVYLCASSFTSYNEQFFGPGTRLTVL.

Here the CDR3 DNA reads TGTGCCACCAGACTACAGGGATCTAGCAATCAGCCCCAGCATTTT. The encoded protein is CATRLQGSSNQPQHF. V and J are TRBV15 and TRBJ1-5; weak D call: TRBD1 (6 bases). In germline, CDR1 is LNHNV, CDR2 YYDKDF (reference sequence). The CDR3 has 15 residues. V shed 6 bases and J shed 0 bases, with 12 bases lying between them.

There are a few counts of this clone. J is TRBJ1-3 and V is TRBV30; no firm D call. The CDR3 contains 15 residues. Trimming removed 5 bases at V and 4 bases at J, with 18 bases between. Germline V gene data show CDR1 as GTSNPN and CDR2 as SVGIG (reference sequence). CDR3 coding DNA: TGTGCCTGGGCCACCGGGCCTTTGCGGGGAAACACCATATATTTT. Amino acids: CAWATGPLRGNTIYF.

The gene calls are TRBV29-1 and TRBJ1-2; 9 nucleotides line up with TRBD1. V trimming: 8 bases; J trimming: 3 bases; junction bases outside the gene matches: 16. Germline assignment: CDR1 SQVTM and CDR2 ANQGSEA. The CDR3 length is 16 residues. The CDR3: CSTPGTGLYSDYGYTF. The CDR3, as DNA: TGCAGCACACCCGGGACAGGGCTCTATTCGGACTATGGCTACACCTTC.

The genes are TRBV30 and TRBJ2-3; 8 bases align to TRBD1. The V gene end was trimmed by 7 bases and the J gene end by 6 bases; junction bases not matched to a gene: 12. The CDR3 loop spans 14 amino acids. Per the germline V gene, CDR1 is GTSNPN and CDR2 is SVGIG (reference sequence). The CDR3 loop reads CAFDRGRGLDTQYF. The DNA for the CDR3 is TGTGCCTTTGACAGGGGACGTGGTCTCGATACGCAGTATTTT.

The table lists this clone with a few counts. The rearrangement joins TRBV10-3 to TRBJ2-5; no reliable D call. The germline gives CDR1 ENHRY, CDR2 SYGVKD. Trimming stripped 5 bases from V and 5 bases from J, with 6 bases between. CDR3 length: 11 residues. DNA for the CDR3: TGTGCCATCAGTTATGGGGAGACCCAGTACTTC. Its translation is CAISYGETQYF.

This clone has only a few counts. The chain employs TRBV5-1 and TRBJ2-1; TRBD1 aligns across 7 bases. CDR1 is SGHRS, CDR2 YFSETQ, per germline. The J segment lost 11 bases and the V segment lost 4 bases, leaving 3 bases of the junction unmatched. The CDR3 is made up of 11 amino acids. The CDR3: CASSTRGKQFF. For the CDR3, the DNA is TGCGCCAGCAGCACCAGGGGGAAGCAGTTCTTC. The whole variable domain, filled in from reference TRBV5-1 and TRBJ2-1, reads KAGVTQTPRYLIKTRGQQVTLSCSPISGHRSVSWYQQTPGQGLQFLFEYFSETQRNKGNFPGRFSGRQFSNSRSEMNVSTLELGDSALYLCASSTRGKQFFGPGTRLTVL.

The chain's CDR3 is CASSEGSNSNQPQHF. The CDR3 DNA follows: TGCGCCAGCAGCGAGGGTTCCAATAGCAATCAGCCCCAGCATTTT. The genes are TRBV5-1 and TRBJ1-5; D call uncertain. Germline values: CDR1 SGHRS, CDR2 YFSETQ. CDR3 length: 15 residues. V was cut by 4 bases and J by 0 bases, with 11 bases left in between.

The chain combines TRBV6-5 with TRBJ2-7; D is unclear. This CDR3 spans 12 amino acids. The germline gives CDR1 MNHEY, CDR2 SVGAGI. Trimming took 7 bases from V and 3 from J, leaving 10 bases between them. CDR3 sequence reads: CASTSGVYEQYF. CDR3 DNA: TGTGCCAGCACCTCGGGCGTCTACGAGCAGTACTTC.